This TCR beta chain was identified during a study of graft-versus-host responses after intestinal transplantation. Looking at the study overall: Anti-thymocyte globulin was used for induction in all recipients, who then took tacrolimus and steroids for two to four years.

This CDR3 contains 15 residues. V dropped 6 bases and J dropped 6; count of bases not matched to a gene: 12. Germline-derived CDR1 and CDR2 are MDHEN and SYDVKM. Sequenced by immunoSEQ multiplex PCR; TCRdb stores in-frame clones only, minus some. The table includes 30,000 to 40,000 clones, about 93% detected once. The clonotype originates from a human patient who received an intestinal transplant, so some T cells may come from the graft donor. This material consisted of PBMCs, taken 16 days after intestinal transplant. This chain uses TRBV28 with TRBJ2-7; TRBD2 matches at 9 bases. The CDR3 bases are TGTGCCAGCAGCTACGTCCCGGGACTAGCTTTCGAGCAGTACTTC. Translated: CASSYVPGLAFEQYF.